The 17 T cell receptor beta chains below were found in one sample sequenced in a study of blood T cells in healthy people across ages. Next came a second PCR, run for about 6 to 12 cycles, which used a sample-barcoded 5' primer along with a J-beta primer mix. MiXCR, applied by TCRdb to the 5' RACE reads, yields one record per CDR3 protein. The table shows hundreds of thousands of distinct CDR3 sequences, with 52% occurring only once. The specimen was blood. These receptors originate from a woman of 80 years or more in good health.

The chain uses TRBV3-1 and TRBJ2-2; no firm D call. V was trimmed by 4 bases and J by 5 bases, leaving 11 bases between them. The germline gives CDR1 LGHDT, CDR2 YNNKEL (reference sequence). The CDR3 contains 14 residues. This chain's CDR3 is CASSRQLRTGELFF. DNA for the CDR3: TGTGCCAGCAGCCGCCAACTGCGGACCGGGGAGCTGTTTTTT.

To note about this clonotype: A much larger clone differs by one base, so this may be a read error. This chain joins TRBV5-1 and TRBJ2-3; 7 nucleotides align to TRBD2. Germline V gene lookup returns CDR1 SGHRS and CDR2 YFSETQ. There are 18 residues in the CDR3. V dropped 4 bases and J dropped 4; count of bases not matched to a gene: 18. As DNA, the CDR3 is TGCGCCAGCAGCACCATACCCTTCAGCGGGGTTATCGCAGATACGCAGTATTTT. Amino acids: CASSTIPFSGVIADTQYF.

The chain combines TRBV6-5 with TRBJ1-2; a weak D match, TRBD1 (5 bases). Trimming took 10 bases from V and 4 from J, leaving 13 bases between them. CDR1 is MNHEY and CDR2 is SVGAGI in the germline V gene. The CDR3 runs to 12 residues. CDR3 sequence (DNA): TGTGCCACACGGTCAGGGAGCTATGGCTACACCTTC. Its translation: CATRSGSYGYTF.

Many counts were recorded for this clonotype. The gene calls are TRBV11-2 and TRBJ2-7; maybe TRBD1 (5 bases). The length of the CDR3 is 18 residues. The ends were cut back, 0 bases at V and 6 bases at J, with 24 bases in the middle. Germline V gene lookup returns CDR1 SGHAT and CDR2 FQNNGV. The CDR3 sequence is CASSLDRVFGRVPSEQYF. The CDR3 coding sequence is TGTGCCAGCAGCTTAGATCGGGTATTTGGCAGGGTACCTAGCGAGCAGTACTTC.

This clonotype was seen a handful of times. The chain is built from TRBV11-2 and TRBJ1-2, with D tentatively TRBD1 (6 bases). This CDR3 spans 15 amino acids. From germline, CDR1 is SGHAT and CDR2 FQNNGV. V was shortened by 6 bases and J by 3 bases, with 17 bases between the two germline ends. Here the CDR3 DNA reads TGTGCCAGCAGAAAAGTTAGAGGGGGGGACTATGGCTACACCTTC. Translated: CASRKVRGGDYGYTF.

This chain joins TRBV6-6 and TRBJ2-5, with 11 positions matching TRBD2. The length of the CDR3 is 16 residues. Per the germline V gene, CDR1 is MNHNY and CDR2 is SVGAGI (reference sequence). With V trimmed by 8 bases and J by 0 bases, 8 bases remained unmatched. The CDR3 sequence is CASGLAGGPDQETQYF. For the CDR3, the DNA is TGTGCCAGCGGTCTAGCGGGGGGTCCGGACCAAGAGACCCAGTACTTC.

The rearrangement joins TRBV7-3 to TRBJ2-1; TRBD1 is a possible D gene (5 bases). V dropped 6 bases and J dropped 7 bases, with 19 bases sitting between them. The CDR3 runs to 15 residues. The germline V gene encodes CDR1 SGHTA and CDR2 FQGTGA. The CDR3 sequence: CASSRGAVGHNEQFF. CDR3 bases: TGTGCCAGCAGTAGGGGCGCCGTAGGCCATAATGAGCAGTTCTTC.

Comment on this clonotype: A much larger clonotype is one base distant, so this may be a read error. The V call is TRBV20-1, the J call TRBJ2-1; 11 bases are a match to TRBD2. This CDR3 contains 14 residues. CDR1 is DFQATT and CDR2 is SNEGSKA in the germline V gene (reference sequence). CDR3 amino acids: CSARGLAEFNGQFF. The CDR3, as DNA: TGCAGTGCCCGGGGACTAGCGGAATTCAATGGGCAGTTCTTC.

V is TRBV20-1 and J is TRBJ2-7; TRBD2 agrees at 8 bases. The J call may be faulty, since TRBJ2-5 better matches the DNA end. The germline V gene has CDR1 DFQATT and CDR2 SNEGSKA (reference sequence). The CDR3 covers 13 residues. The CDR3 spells CSARVAGTETQYF. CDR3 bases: TGCAGTGCTAGGGTAGCGGGAACGGAGACCCAGTACTTC.

CDR3 DNA sequence: TGCAGCGCCAGCGGTACCTACAATGAGCAGTTCTTC. It codes for CSASGTYNEQFF. V and J are TRBV29-1 and TRBJ2-1, with a weak D call TRBD2 (5 bases). This CDR3 has 12 amino acids. The V end lost 7 bases, the J end lost 2 bases, and 9 bases lay between the germline ends. Germline V CDR1 and CDR2: SQVTM, ANQGSEA.

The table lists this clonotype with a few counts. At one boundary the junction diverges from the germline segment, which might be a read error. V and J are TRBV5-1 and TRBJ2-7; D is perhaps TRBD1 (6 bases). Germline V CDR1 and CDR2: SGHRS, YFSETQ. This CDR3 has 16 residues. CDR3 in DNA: TGCGCCAGCAGCGATCACCGGGACAAAAGCTCCTACGAGCGGTACTTC. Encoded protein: CASSDHRDKSSYERYF. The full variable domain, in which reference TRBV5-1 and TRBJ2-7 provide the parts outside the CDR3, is KAGVTQTPRYLIKTRGQQVTLSCSPISGHRSVSWYQQTPGQGLQFLFEYFSETQRNKGNFPGRFSGRQFSNSRSEMNVSTLELGDSALYLCASSDHRDKSSYERYFGPGTRLTVT.

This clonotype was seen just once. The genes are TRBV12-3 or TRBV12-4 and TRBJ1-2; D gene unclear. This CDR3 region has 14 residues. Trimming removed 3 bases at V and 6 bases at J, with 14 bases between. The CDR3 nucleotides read TGTGCCAGCAGTTTGGGCAGGCAAAAGGATGGCTACACCTTC. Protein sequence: CASSLGRQKDGYTF.

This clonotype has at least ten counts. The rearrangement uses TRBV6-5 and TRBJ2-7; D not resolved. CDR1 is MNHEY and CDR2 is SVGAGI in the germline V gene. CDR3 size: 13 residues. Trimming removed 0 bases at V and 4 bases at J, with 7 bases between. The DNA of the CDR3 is TGTGCCAGCAGTTACTCGAGCCGGTACGAGCAGTACTTC. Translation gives CASSYSSRYEQYF.

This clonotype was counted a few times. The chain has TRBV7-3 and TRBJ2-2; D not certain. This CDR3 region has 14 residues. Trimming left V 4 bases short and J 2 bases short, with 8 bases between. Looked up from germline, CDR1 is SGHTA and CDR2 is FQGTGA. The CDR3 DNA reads TGTGCCAGCAGCTCTCTCCCTAACACCGGGGAGCTGTTTTTT. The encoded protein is CASSSLPNTGELFF.

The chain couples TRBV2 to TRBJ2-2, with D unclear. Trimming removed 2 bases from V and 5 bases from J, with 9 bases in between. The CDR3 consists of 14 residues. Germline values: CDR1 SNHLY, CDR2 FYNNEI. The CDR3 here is CASSERVVTGELFF. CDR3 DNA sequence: TGTGCCAGCAGTGAAAGGGTCGTGACCGGGGAGCTGTTTTTT.

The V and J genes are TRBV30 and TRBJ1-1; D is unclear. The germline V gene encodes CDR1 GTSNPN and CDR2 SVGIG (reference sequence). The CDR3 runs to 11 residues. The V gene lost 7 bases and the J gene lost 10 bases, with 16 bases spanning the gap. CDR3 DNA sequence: TGTGCCTACCAATCCGGGCCTGGAGCTTTCTTT. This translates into CAYQSGPGAFF.

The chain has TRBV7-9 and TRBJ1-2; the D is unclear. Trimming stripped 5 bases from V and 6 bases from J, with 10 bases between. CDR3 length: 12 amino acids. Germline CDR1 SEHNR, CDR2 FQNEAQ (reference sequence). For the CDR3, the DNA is TGTGCCAGCAGCCCCCGGGAAAATGGCTACACCTTC. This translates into CASSPRENGYTF.